The rows below give T cell receptor beta chains drawn from one sample of a study of lung T cells in sarcoidosis with Löfgren's syndrome. Each CDR3 protein is one row after TCRdb ran MiXCR on the reads. The repertoire holds more than 8,000 distinct CDR3 sequences, just under 20% seen once, with roughly 6.5% in the top ten. The sequencing sample was made of CD4+ T cells from bronchoalveolar lavage. These receptors all come from a human donor with sarcoidosis (Löfgren's syndrome or another form), or a control subject (not recorded which). CDR3s include the opening cysteine and the closing phenylalanine or tryptophan. A D gene is named only where the DNA matches it firmly. Size is omitted from some rows. Given values are once, few, many or a class for expanded clones.

abundance	d_gene	v_gene	j_gene	CDR3aa	CDR3nt
medium-sized	.	TRBV28	TRBJ2-7	CASSYPQGGLNF	TGTGCCAGCAGTTACCCTCAGGGGGGACTAAACTTC
many	TRBD1	TRBV12-3/TRBV12-4	TRBJ1-5	CASTTDRGGNQPQHF	TGTGCCAGCACCACCGACAGGGGAGGAAATCAGCCCCAGCATTTT
many	TRBD1	TRBV29-1	TRBJ1-2	CSVETPGQGFYGYTF	TGCAGCGTTGAAACCCCCGGACAGGGATTCTATGGCTACACCTTC
many	TRBD2	TRBV3-1	TRBJ2-2	CASSPVVAGTTGELFF	TGTGCCAGCAGCCCAGTAGTAGCGGGGACGACCGGGGAGCTGTTTTTT
.	.	TRBV7-9	TRBJ2-5	CASSLVAWGVSGTQYF	TGTGCCAGCAGCTTAGTGGCATGGGGCGTCTCAGGGACCCAGTACTTC
many	.	TRBV28	TRBJ2-1	CATQPLVGPSEQFF	TGTGCCACCCAACCTCTAGTGGGGCCAAGTGAGCAGTTCTTC
many	TRBD1	TRBV5-4	TRBJ1-6	CASSSFDRADSPLHF	TGTGCCAGCAGCTCCTTCGACAGGGCAGATTCACCCCTCCACTTT
few	.	TRBV5-1	TRBJ1-3	CASSLDLSQNTIYF	TGCGCCAGCAGCTTGGACCTTTCCCAAAACACCATATATTTT
many	TRBD2	TRBV20-1	TRBJ2-3	CSALLTSGGTDTQYF	TGCAGTGCTTTACTCACTAGCGGAGGCACAGATACGCAGTATTTT
few	TRBD1	TRBV29-1	TRBJ2-7	CSVEAPDRGFYEQYF	TGCAGCGTTGAGGCGCCGGACAGGGGCTTCTACGAGCAGTACTTC
many	.	TRBV6-4	TRBJ2-7	CASSDSGRVSYEQYF	TGTGCCAGCAGTGACTCGGGCAGGGTGTCCTACGAGCAGTACTTC
many	.	TRBV5-1	TRBJ2-2	CASSGVFNTGELFF	TGCGCCAGCAGCGGGGTTTTCAACACCGGGGAGCTGTTTTTT
medium-sized	.	TRBV7-8	TRBJ1-6	CASSWGPNSPLHF	TGTGCCAGCAGCTGGGGGCCCAATTCACCCCTCCACTTT
.	.	TRBV29-1	TRBJ1-2	CSTEAGTNHGYTF	TGCAGCACAGAGGCAGGGACTAACCATGGCTACACCTTC
.	TRBD1	TRBV28	TRBJ2-6	CASKPGQGSRGANVLTF	TGTGCCAGCAAACCGGGACAGGGATCAAGAGGGGCCAACGTCCTGACTTTC
many	TRBD2	TRBV30	TRBJ2-1	CAWSVRTAGTTRHNEQFF	TGTGCCTGGAGTGTACGGACGGCCGGGACTACCAGGCACAATGAGCAGTTCTTC
many	TRBD2	TRBV6-1	TRBJ2-7	CASRKGLAGSYEQYF	TGTGCCAGCAGAAAGGGACTAGCCGGCTCCTACGAGCAGTACTTC
medium-sized	.	TRBV12-3/TRBV12-4	TRBJ1-2	CASSLTSSGGYTF	TGTGCCAGCAGTTTAACCAGCTCTGGTGGCTACACCTTC
many	TRBD1	TRBV7-9	TRBJ1-2	CASSPTGYGYTF	TGTGCCAGCAGCCCGACAGGGTATGGCTACACCTTC
many	.	TRBV11-2	TRBJ2-7	CASSPDLSTGTYEQYF	TGTGCCAGCAGCCCCGACCTCTCTACAGGGACCTACGAGCAGTACTTC
many	.	TRBV7-2	TRBJ1-1	CASSLQQNTEAFF	TGTGCCAGCAGCTTACAACAAAACACTGAAGCTTTCTTT
many	TRBD1	TRBV7-9	TRBJ1-6	CASTRRGTGLNSPLHF	TGTGCCAGCACCCGTAGGGGGACAGGGCTGAATTCACCCCTCCACTTT
many	TRBD1	TRBV19	TRBJ2-2	CASSGQGQVITGELFF	TGTGCCAGTAGCGGGCAGGGACAGGTGATCACCGGGGAGCTGTTTTTT
medium-sized	TRBD2	TRBV20-1	TRBJ2-1	CSAPGDSGDNEQFF	TGCAGTGCCCCGGGCGATAGCGGGGACAATGAGCAGTTCTTC
medium-sized	.	TRBV27	TRBJ1-4	CASSFLGPGEKLFF	TGTGCCAGCAGTTTCCTCGGGCCCGGGGAAAAACTGTTTTTT
.	.	TRBV5-1	TRBJ2-7	CAGSGRTYEQYF	TGCGCCGGCAGTGGCAGAACCTACGAGCAGTACTTC
many	TRBD1	TRBV2	TRBJ1-5	CASSGTGKPQHF	TGTGCCAGCAGTGGGACAGGGAAGCCCCAGCATTTT
many	.	TRBV29-1	TRBJ2-7	CSAGDYEQYF	TGCAGCGCCGGGGATTACGAGCAGTACTTC
many	TRBD2	TRBV24-1	TRBJ2-1	CATSDSSGNTYNEQFF	TGTGCCACCAGTGATTCTAGCGGGAACACCTACAATGAGCAGTTCTTC
many	TRBD1	TRBV27	TRBJ2-1	CASSLGQGDWSYNEQFF	TGTGCCAGCAGTTTAGGACAGGGGGATTGGTCTTACAATGAGCAGTTCTTC
many	.	TRBV3-1	TRBJ2-1	CASSPGNEQFF	TGTGCCAGCAGCCCTGGGAATGAGCAGTTCTTC